This is a list of T cell receptor beta chains from one sample in a study of long-term antiretroviral therapy in people with HIV. Using immunoSEQ multiplex PCR, the repertoire was profiled, and TCRdb retains in-frame clones only, with some absent. Of tens of thousands of clones listed, around 87% are singletons. The source was unsorted PBMCs, collected 0.5 years after starting antiretroviral therapy. All receptors derive from a woman aged 18-29 years with HIV. Each CDR3 is given with its conserved first and last residue. A D gene is named only where the DNA matches it firmly.

V gene | D gene | CDR3 protein
TRBV2 | . | CASMLAQSYNEQFF
TRBV28 | . | CASSFEATGELFF
TRBV5-1 | TRBD1 | CASSLARLDRGFGYTF
TRBV19 | . | CASSRTANTGELFF
TRBV9 | . | CASSPGEEDTGELFF
TRBV7-9 | TRBD1 | CASSHPGQQNTGELFF
TRBV19 | TRBD2 | CATKQAGGPTGELFF
TRBV15 | TRBD2 | CATSRDGLAGVADTQYF
TRBV27 | . | CASSWKATNEKLFF
TRBV27 | TRBD2 | CASSYPFLVAGDEQYF
TRBV5-1 | TRBD1 | CASSFDRVRGYTF
TRBV5-4 | . | CASSLAGRAYEQYF
TRBV6-1 | TRBD1 | CASSETSGTGGEQYF
TRBV7-2 | TRBD1 | CASSVRQGNTEAFF
TRBV28 | . | CASTPVGGNDEQYF
TRBV7-2 | TRBD1 | CASSLQTGPYGYTF
TRBV6-5 | . | CASSYLGGSTEAFF
TRBV9 | TRBD1 | CASSVGTGYNEQFF
TRBV5-1 | . | CASYKTLSSYNEQFF
TRBV11-1 | TRBD1 | CASSLPGTDSNQPQHF
TRBV7-2 | . | CASSLAGSTVKTQYF
TRBV7-8 | TRBD2 | CASSLRPLTSGDYEQYF
TRBV28 | TRBD1 | CASSLPGQGRVNQPQHF
TRBV5-3 | TRBD1 | CARTFHRGPSNQPQHF
TRBV7-2 | TRBD1 | CASSDRDRLWSDGYTF
TRBV6-1 | . | CASSGPEGPTPGDGYTF
TRBV10-3 | . | CAISVASTADTQYF
TRBV19 | . | CASSITSADTDTQYF
TRBV25-1 | TRBD1 | CASSPSDRGREKLFF
TRBV15 | . | CATSRGTDHTF
TRBV2 | . | CASRLGQGSNQPQHF
TRBV7-3 | . | CASSEDNEQFF
TRBV6-1 | . | CASRDQGFSYNEQFF
TRBV21-1 | . | CASSKGHPFVLEQYF
TRBV2 | . | CASVAANQETQYF
TRBV5-1 | TRBD1 | CASSFRQGDEQYF
TRBV10-3 | . | CAISEGEALVQYF
TRBV5-6 | . | CASSLGGGEKLFF
TRBV7-2 | TRBD1 | CASSDGQGLYTEAFF
TRBV19 | . | CASSIVADTQYF
TRBV9 | . | CASSVGESLAYNEQFF
TRBV28 | . | CASSLEGAGRETQYF
TRBV28 | TRBD2 | CASSSGGGGHLRYEQYF
TRBV9 | . | CASSVARGAGALKETQYF
TRBV7-2 | TRBD1 | CASSDRTGSNEQFF
TRBV7-8 | . | CASSSLELAYEQYF
TRBV7-9 | . | CASSLVEGGNTEAFF
TRBV6-5 | . | CASSSLRHLAKNIQYF
TRBV9 | . | CASSAPVAGPTDTQYF
TRBV9 | . | CASSVAGDSYNEQFF
TRBV28 | TRBD1 | CASSLRQGAEEETQYF
TRBV9 | . | CASSVGTNTEAFF
TRBV28 | TRBD1 | CASQGQGGDQPQHF